This T cell receptor beta chain was found in a study of PD-1 blockade in classical Hodgkin lymphoma. Repertoires were generated with immunoSEQ multiplex PCR, while TCRdb's copy carries only in-frame clones and drops some. The table has 100,000 to 120,000 clones, about nine tenths seen once; the top ten hold nearly 20%. Germline CDR1 reads MNHEY; CDR2 reads SVGAGI. The CDR3 length is 10 residues. Study observations and caveats: At baseline, newly diagnosed patients reportedly showed less TCR diversity than healthy donors.

On this clone: What it binds is not known.

Relapses following autologous stem cell transplantation were seen in all patients, with brentuximab vedotin exposure varying. The sequencing used peripheral blood mononuclear cells (PBMCs), collected before the second cycle of nivolumab. The chain employs TRBV6-5 and TRBJ2-5, with D unresolved. The assigned J gene may be wrong: the sequence end matches TRBJ2-7 better. The TCR originated in a human donor with classical Hodgkin lymphoma. The CDR3: CASGIYEQYF. The CDR3 DNA reads TGTGCCAGCGGTATCTACGAGCAGTACTTC.